These T cell receptor beta chains were read from a single sample in a study of CD8 T cells in Susac syndrome. MiXCR, run by TCRdb on the immunoSEQ multiplex PCR reads, gives a single entry per CDR3 protein. The data show approximately 120,000 distinct CDR3 sequences, approximately 96% seen once. The sample consisted of CD8+ T cells from PBMCs. These receptors were taken from a human donor with Susac syndrome. The CDR3 runs from the conserved cysteine through the conserved F or W. D genes are given only for firm matches. Size is omitted from some rows. Given values are once, few, many or a class for expanded clones.

D,J,V,size,DNA,CDR3
NA,TRBJ2-7,TRBV5-1,NA,TGCGCCAGCAGTAGCAGGGGCCGAAGCTCCTACGAGCAGTACTTC,CASSSRGRSSYEQYF
NA,TRBJ2-1,TRBV15,once,TGTGCCACGCGCGGGCGGAATGAGCAGTTCTTC,CATRGRNEQFF
NA,TRBJ1-1,TRBV29-1,NA,TGCAGCCTTCAGGCGGGATCGGGCACTGAAGCTTTCTTT,CSLQAGSGTEAFF
TRBD2,TRBJ2-5,TRBV30,NA,TGTGCCTGGAGTGTGGCTAGCGGGGAGTGGGAGACCCAGTACTTC,CAWSVASGEWETQYF
TRBD1,TRBJ2-7,TRBV7-9,NA,TGTGCCAGCAGCTCACCAGGGACAGGGATCTACGAGCAGTACTTC,CASSSPGTGIYEQYF
NA,TRBJ1-6,TRBV7-9,once,TGTGCCAGCAGCCACCCCAGTCAGCTATCTACTAATTCACCCCTCCACTTT,CASSHPSQLSTNSPLHF
TRBD1,TRBJ2-2,TRBV5-5,NA,TGTGCCAGCAGCCAGGGACAGGGGGCGAGTACCGGGGAGCTGTTTTTT,CASSQGQGASTGELFF
NA,TRBJ1-1,TRBV7-9,NA,TGTGCCAGCAGCGTGGATCCTAGGGGGGGGACTGAAGCTTTCTTT,CASSVDPRGGTEAFF
NA,TRBJ2-7,TRBV20-1,NA,TGCAGTGCTAGAGACCCCGTGCTGTCCTACGAGCAGTACTTC,CSARDPVLSYEQYF
TRBD1,TRBJ2-7,TRBV7-9,once,TGTGCCAGCAGCTTAGGTTATTCTGGGACAGGATCCTACGAGCAGTACTTC,CASSLGYSGTGSYEQYF
TRBD1,TRBJ1-6,TRBV5-1,NA,TGCGCCAGCAGCGAACTGGACAGGTCGACACCCCTCCACTTT,CASSELDRSTPLHF
NA,TRBJ2-7,TRBV3-1,NA,TGTGCCAGCAGCCAAATAAATAGCGGAAGCTACGAGCAGTACTTC,CASSQINSGSYEQYF
NA,TRBJ2-1,TRBV20-1,NA,TGCAGTGCTAACTATCTTCTGGGGAATGAGCAGTTCTTC,CSANYLLGNEQFF
NA,TRBJ2-3,TRBV12-3/TRBV12-4,NA,TGTGCCAGCACCAGGGGAGGGTCCGCAGATACGCAGTATTTT,CASTRGGSADTQYF
TRBD2,TRBJ2-7,TRBV6-6,NA,TGTGCCAGCAGATCCCCAGCGGGGGGTCACGAGCAGTACTTC,CASRSPAGGHEQYF
NA,TRBJ2-3,TRBV9,NA,TGTGCCAGCAGCTCATGGGGGGCAGATACGCAGTATTTT,CASSSWGADTQYF
NA,TRBJ2-7,TRBV12-3/TRBV12-4,NA,TGTGCCAGCAGCTGGACAGAATCCTACGAGCAGTACTTC,CASSWTESYEQYF
NA,TRBJ2-7,TRBV14,NA,TGTGCCAGCAGCCTCGGGGCAGGGGACGGCTACGAGCAGTACTTC,CASSLGAGDGYEQYF
NA,TRBJ2-7,TRBV27,NA,TGTGCCAGCAGTTTCGGAGGGCGCTCCTACGAGCAGTACTTC,CASSFGGRSYEQYF
NA,TRBJ1-1,TRBV27,NA,TGTGCCAGCAGTCCACGTAGATCTACAGGGAACACTGAAGCTTTCTTT,CASSPRRSTGNTEAFF
TRBD2,TRBJ2-3,TRBV7-9,NA,TGTGCCACCCTTCAGGGAGGGACAGATACGCAGTATTTT,CATLQGGTDTQYF
NA,TRBJ1-2,TRBV7-9,NA,TGTGCCAGCAGCCTCGGGGGTGAGGGTGGCTACACCTTC,CASSLGGEGGYTF
NA,TRBJ2-7,TRBV14,few,TGTGCCAGCAGCCTGTCCCTATCGACAGATCCCTACGAGCAGTACTTC,CASSLSLSTDPYEQYF
TRBD2,TRBJ2-1,TRBV20-1,NA,TGCAGTGCTAACAGACTAGCGGAGGACTACAATGAGCAGTTCTTC,CSANRLAEDYNEQFF
TRBD2,TRBJ2-4,TRBV4-1,NA,TGCGCCAGCAGCGCGCGCGGAAGCGGGGAAAACATTCAGTACTTC,CASSARGSGENIQYF
NA,TRBJ1-2,TRBV7-9,NA,TGTGCCAGCAGCTTCCGGACGGAGGGGGGCTACACCTTC,CASSFRTEGGYTF
NA,TRBJ1-2,TRBV6-5,NA,TGTGCCAGCAGTTACCCCGGCCAGCGGGGCTACACCTTC,CASSYPGQRGYTF
TRBD1,TRBJ2-1,TRBV4-3,once,TGCGCCAGCAGCCAAGGCGGGACAGGGGTGCTCAATGAGCAGTTCTTC,CASSQGGTGVLNEQFF
NA,TRBJ1-2,TRBV30,NA,TGTGCCTGGAGTGGGAGGAGCTATGGCTACACCTTC,CAWSGRSYGYTF
NA,TRBJ2-1,TRBV12-3/TRBV12-4,NA,TGTGCCAGCAGTTTATGGGGACATGAGCAGTTCTTC,CASSLWGHEQFF
NA,TRBJ2-2,TRBV12-3/TRBV12-4,NA,TGTGCCAGCAGGGGGAGGACATCACCCGGGGAGCTGTTTTTT,CASRGRTSPGELFF
TRBD2,TRBJ2-3,TRBV9,NA,TGTGCCAGCAGCGAAAACGTTCGGGGGGGAGCAGATACGCAGTATTTT,CASSENVRGGADTQYF
TRBD1,TRBJ2-3,TRBV24-1,NA,TGTGCCACCAGTGATGCACAGGGGAGAGATACGCAGTATTTT,CATSDAQGRDTQYF
TRBD2,TRBJ2-5,TRBV6-1,NA,TGTGCCAGCAGTGATACGGGACTAGCGGGACAAGAGACCCAGTACTTC,CASSDTGLAGQETQYF
NA,TRBJ2-6,TRBV7-9,NA,TGTGCCAGCAGCTTAGAACAGTCCTCTTCTGGGGCCAACGTCCTGACTTTC,CASSLEQSSSGANVLTF
TRBD1,TRBJ1-2,TRBV5-6,NA,TGTGCCAGCAGCCCCGGACAGGAGGTCTATGGCTACACCTTC,CASSPGQEVYGYTF
NA,TRBJ1-1,TRBV20-1,NA,TGCAGTGCTAAGCCGGTGGCCAGGGACACTGAAGCTTTCTTT,CSAKPVARDTEAFF
NA,TRBJ2-3,TRBV27,NA,TGTGCCAGCAGTTTATTCCCCTCTGCGGTAGATACGCAGTATTTT,CASSLFPSAVDTQYF
NA,TRBJ2-1,TRBV2,NA,TGTGCCAGCAGTGAAATCGGGCAGGGGACCTACAATGAGCAGTTCTTC,CASSEIGQGTYNEQFF
TRBD1,TRBJ2-2,TRBV5-1,NA,TGCGCCAGCAGCTTGGAGGGGGCGCCGAACACCGGGGAGCTGTTTTTT,CASSLEGAPNTGELFF
TRBD1,TRBJ2-7,TRBV5-5,NA,TGTGCCAGCAGCTTGGTCCAGGACAGGGTCCACGAGCAGTACTTC,CASSLVQDRVHEQYF
NA,TRBJ1-1,TRBV6-5,NA,TGTGCCAGCAGTTACCTTGGGCCGCCAGGGTCGAGTGTAGCTTTCTTT,CASSYLGPPGSSVAFF
NA,TRBJ1-5,TRBV27,once,TGTGCCAGCAGTTTATCGGCGGGGTTTAGCAATCAGCCCCAGCATTTT,CASSLSAGFSNQPQHF
TRBD1,TRBJ2-1,TRBV9,NA,TGTGCCAGCAGCGTAGAAACAGGGGCCTACAATGAGCAGTTCTTC,CASSVETGAYNEQFF
NA,TRBJ2-1,TRBV24-1,NA,TGTGCCACCAGTGATGTTGGGGAGGTTGAGCAGTTCTTC,CATSDVGEVEQFF
NA,TRBJ2-5,TRBV9,NA,TGTGCCAGCAGCGCGGCCGGGACCGCCCTTCGGGAGACCCAGTACTTC,CASSAAGTALRETQYF
NA,TRBJ1-1,TRBV4-1,few,TGCGCCAGCAGTGTCACAGGGCTGAACACTGAAGCTTTCTTT,CASSVTGLNTEAFF
NA,TRBJ2-2,TRBV19,NA,TGTGCCAGTAGTCGGGACGGGGAGCTGTTTTTT,CASSRDGELFF
NA,TRBJ1-6,TRBV15,NA,TGTGCCACCAGCAGAGATCTGGGGATGATCGGATCACCCCTCCACTTT,CATSRDLGMIGSPLHF
TRBD1,TRBJ1-1,TRBV11-2,NA,TGTGCCAGCAGCTCAAGGGACAGGGTCACTGAAGCTTTCTTT,CASSSRDRVTEAFF
NA,TRBJ2-2,TRBV27,NA,TGTGCCAGCAGTCTAGACTCCACCGGGGAGCTGTTTTTT,CASSLDSTGELFF
TRBD2,TRBJ2-1,TRBV5-1,NA,TGCGCCAGCAGCCCACTGACGGGAGGGCACAATGAGCAGTTCTTC,CASSPLTGGHNEQFF
NA,TRBJ1-3,TRBV9,NA,TGTGCCAGCAGCGTAGGCGGGTCCGGCGGACACACCATATATTTT,CASSVGGSGGHTIYF
NA,TRBJ1-5,TRBV19,NA,TGTGCCAGTGCCATCAACCCAATAAGCAATCAGCCCCAGCATTTT,CASAINPISNQPQHF
TRBD1,TRBJ2-1,TRBV30,NA,TGTGCCTGGAGCCAAGGACAGGGGGCCGGTGAGCAGTTCTTC,CAWSQGQGAGEQFF
NA,TRBJ1-6,TRBV20-1,once,TGCACCCCTTGGGGAAACCCTCAGGCCCCCCTCCACTTT,CTPWGNPQAPLHF